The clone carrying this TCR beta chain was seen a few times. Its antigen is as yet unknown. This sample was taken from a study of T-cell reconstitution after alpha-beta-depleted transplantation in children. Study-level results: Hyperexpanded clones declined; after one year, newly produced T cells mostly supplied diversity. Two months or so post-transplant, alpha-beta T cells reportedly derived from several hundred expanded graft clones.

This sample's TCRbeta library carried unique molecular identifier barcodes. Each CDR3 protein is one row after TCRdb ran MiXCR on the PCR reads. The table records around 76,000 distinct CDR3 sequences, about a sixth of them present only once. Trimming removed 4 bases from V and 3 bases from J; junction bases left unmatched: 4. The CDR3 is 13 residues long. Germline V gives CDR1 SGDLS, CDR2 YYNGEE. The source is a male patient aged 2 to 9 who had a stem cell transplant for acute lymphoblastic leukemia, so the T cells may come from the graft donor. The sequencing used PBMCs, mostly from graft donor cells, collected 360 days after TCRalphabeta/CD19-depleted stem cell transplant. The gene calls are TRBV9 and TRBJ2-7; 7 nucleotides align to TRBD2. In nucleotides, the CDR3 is TGTGCCAGCAGCTACCGGGAGGACTACGAGCAGTACTTC. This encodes CASSYREDYEQYF.